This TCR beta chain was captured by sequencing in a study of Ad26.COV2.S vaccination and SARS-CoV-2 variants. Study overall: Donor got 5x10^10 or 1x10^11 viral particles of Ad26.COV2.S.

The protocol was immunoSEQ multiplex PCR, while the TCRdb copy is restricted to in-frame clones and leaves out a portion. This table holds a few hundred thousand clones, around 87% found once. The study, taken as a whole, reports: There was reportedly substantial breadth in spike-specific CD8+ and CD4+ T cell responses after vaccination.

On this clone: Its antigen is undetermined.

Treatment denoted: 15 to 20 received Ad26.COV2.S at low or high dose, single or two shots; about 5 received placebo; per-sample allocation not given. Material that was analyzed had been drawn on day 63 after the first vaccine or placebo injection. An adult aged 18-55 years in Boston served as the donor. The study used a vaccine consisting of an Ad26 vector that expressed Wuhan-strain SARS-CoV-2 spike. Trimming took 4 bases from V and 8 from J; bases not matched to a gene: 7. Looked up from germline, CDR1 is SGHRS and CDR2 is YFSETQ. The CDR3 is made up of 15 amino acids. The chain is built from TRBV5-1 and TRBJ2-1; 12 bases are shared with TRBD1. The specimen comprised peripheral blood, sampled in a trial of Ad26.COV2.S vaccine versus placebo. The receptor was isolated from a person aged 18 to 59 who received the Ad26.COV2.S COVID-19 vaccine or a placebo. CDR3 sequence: CASSLGTGGPDEQFF. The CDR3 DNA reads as TGCGCCAGCAGCCTAGGGACAGGGGGCCCGGATGAGCAGTTCTTC.